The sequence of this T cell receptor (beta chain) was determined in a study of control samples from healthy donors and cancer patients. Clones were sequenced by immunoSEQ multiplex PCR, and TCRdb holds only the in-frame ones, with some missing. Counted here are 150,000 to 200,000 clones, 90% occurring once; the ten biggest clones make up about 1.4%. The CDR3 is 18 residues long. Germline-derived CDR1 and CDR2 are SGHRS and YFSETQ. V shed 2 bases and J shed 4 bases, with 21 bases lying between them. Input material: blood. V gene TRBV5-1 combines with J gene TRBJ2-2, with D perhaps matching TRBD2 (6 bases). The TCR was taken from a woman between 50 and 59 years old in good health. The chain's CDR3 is CASSLGWLAGAGTGELFF. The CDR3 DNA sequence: TGCGCCAGCAGCTTAGGGTGGCTAGCCGGAGCGGGCACCGGGGAGCTGTTTTTT.